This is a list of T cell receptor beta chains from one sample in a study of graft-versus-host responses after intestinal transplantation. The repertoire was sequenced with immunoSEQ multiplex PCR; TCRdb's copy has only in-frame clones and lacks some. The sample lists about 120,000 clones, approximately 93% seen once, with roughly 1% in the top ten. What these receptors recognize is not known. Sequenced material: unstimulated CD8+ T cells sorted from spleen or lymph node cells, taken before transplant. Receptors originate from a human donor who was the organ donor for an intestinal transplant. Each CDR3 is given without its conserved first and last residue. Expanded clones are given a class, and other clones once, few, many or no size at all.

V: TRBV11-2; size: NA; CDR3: ASSPHPSGEQY
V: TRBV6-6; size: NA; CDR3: ASSYTPPGGSEQY
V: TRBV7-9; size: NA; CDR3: ASSWDRGGNSNQPQH
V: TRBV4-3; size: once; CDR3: ASSPTGVGGSGANVLT
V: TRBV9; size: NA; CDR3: ASSVSGSVDTQY
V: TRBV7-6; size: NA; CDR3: ASSRTSGRPGYEQY
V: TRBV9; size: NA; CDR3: ASSVEGADTQY
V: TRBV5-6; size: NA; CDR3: ASSLYSDTQY
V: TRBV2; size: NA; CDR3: ASSEQDRGWDTEAF
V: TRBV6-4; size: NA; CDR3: ASSDSMREQY
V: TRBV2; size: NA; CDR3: ASSEPAGAYEQY
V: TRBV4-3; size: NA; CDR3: ASSQEPGSYNEQF
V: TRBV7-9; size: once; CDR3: ASSFAGSTDTQY
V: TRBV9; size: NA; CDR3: ASSPYGGTDTQY
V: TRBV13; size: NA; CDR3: ASSLGGADTQY
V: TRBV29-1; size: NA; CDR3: SVDGGVYGYT
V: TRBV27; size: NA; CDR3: ASSRLGPTGAYEQY
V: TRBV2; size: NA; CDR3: ASSVLRQGSNNEQF
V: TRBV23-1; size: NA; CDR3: ASIPLAGVGETQY
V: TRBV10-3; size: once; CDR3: AISDSGGFSYEQY
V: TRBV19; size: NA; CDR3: ASGTSSHEQY
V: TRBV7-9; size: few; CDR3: ASSLSGNEQF
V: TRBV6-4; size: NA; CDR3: AGRQGDKQPQH
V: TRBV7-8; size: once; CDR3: ASRSRGSYEQY
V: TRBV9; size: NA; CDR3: ASSVGIFPRGENYGYT
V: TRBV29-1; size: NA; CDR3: SVVATGELF
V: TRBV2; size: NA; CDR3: ASSETGTQVMNTEAF
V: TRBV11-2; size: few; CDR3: ASSFWQGNEKLF
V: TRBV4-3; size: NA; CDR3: ASSQDRSPRNEQF
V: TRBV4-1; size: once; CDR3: ASSVHLASTDTQY
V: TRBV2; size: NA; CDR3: ASAGTGEEETQY
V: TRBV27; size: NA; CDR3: ASSPGLGSLYEQY
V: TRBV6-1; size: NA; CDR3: ASWGTGGTNEKLF
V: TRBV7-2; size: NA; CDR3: ASSLGQYGYT
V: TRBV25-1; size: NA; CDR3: ASSEFFISKIDTGELF
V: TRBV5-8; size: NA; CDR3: ASSLNLVYEQY
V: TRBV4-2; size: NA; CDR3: ASSQDELAGGEQY
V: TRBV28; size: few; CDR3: ASSFGQPQH
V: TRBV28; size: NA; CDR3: ASSLGDGGTDTQY
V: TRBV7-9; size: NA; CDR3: ASSSGLAGGNKRYNEQF
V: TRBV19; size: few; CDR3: ASSNGQGYEQY
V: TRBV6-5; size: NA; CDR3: ASSYGAGGLTGELF
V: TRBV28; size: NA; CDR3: ASSFGQRQY
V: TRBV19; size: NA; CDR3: ASSIPGGSLTGELF
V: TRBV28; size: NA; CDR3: ASSFRGHPDEQY
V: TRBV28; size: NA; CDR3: ASSYKTSGTYNEQF
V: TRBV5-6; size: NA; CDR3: ASSVTTEINYGYT
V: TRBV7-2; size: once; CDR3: ASSLVFLAGGGTGELF
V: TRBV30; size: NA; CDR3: AWSLASSYEQY
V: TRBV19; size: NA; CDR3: ASSILLAGGRDEQF
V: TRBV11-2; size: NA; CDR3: ASPAATGELF
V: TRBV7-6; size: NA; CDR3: ASSPRQGPDNEQF
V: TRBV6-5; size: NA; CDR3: ASSDTYEQY
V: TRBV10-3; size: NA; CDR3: ATRGSPRQETQY
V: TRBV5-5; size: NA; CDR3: ASSLSGKTGTSDYNEQF
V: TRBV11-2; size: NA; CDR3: ASSAETVYTEAF
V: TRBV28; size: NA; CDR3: ASRRLRDANTEAF
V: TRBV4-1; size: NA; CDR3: ASSQAGSRRTIDTQY
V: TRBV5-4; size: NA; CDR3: ASSFATGQGKKVYAT